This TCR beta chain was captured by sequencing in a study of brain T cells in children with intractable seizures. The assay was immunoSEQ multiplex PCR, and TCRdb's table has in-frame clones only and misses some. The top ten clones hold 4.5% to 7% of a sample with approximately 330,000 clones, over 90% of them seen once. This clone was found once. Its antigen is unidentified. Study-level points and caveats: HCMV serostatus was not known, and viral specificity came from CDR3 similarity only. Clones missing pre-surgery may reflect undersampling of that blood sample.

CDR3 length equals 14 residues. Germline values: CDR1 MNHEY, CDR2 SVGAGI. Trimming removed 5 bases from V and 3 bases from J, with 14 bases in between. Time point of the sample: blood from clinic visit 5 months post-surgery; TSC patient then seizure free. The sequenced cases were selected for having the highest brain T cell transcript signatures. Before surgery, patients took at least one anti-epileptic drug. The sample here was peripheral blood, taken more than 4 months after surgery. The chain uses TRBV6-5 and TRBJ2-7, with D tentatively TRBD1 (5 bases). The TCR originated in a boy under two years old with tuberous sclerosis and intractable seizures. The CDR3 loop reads CASSPHRGSYEQYF. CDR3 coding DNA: TGTGCCAGCAGTCCGCATAGGGGAAGCTACGAGCAGTACTTC.